The 15 T cell receptor beta chains below all came from one sample that was sequenced in a study of cytomegalovirus exposure and HLA in healthy donors. Primers included in the PCR were 60 Vbeta and 13 Jbeta primers. Sequencing used immunoSEQ multiplex PCR; TCRdb keeps in-frame clones, though not all of them. The data hold about 160,000 clones, with roughly three quarters observed a single time. Material for sequencing was PBMCs. The receptors shown here come from a middle-aged man in good health and CMV-seropositive.

This clone was seen a handful of times. CDR3 residues: CASSQKKFPDNEQFF. The CDR3 DNA reads TGTGCCAGCAGCCAAAAAAAATTCCCGGACAATGAGCAGTTCTTC. The gene calls are TRBV14 and TRBJ2-1; D is unclear. V lost 2 bases to trimming and J lost 5 bases, with 13 bases between them. The CDR3 runs 15 residues. CDR1 SGHDN and CDR2 FVKESK come from the germline V gene. Full variable domain (remainder filled in from reference TRBV14 and TRBJ2-1): EAGVTQFPSHSVIEKGQTVTLRCDPISGHDNLYWYRRVMGKEIKFLLHFVKESKQDESGMPNNRFLAERTGGTYSTLKVQPAELEDSGVYFCASSQKKFPDNEQFFGPGTRLTVL.

CDR3 sequence: CASSREANTEAFF. DNA for the CDR3: TGTGCCAGCAGCCGGGAGGCCAACACTGAAGCTTTCTTT. The rearrangement links TRBV14 to TRBJ1-1; D remains ambiguous. Germline V gene sequence: CDR1 SGHDN, CDR2 FVKESK. Between the trimmed V and J ends, which lost 4 bases and 2 bases, there was a span of 8 bases. The CDR3 covers 13 residues.

This clone was observed a handful of times. CDR3 DNA sequence: TGTGCCAGCACTGGCGGGGGATACGAGCAGTACTTC. Protein product: CASTGGGYEQYF. The rearrangement joins TRBV28 to TRBJ2-7; 7 nucleotides align to TRBD2. With V trimmed by 7 bases and J by 4 bases, 4 bases remained unmatched. The CDR3 covers 12 residues. CDR1 is MDHEN, CDR2 SYDVKM, per germline.

This clone was counted between two and nine times. The genes are TRBV19 and TRBJ2-7; no clear D. Deletions cut 7 bases from V and 0 bases from J, with 7 bases between. Germline assignment: CDR1 LNHDA and CDR2 SQIVND (reference sequence). The CDR3 contains 12 residues. The CDR3 is CASTSSSYEQYF. The CDR3 region has the DNA TGTGCCAGTACCTCGAGCTCCTACGAGCAGTACTTC.

V usage is TRBV6-4 and J usage is TRBJ2-3; 12 bases align to TRBD2. Germline CDR1 MRHNA, CDR2 SNTAGT. The CDR3 consists of 15 residues. The J segment lost 5 bases and the V segment lost 6 bases, leaving 6 bases of the junction unmatched. The CDR3 sequence is CASSASGGARDTQYF. In DNA, the CDR3 is TGTGCCAGCAGCGCTAGCGGGGGGGCCAGAGATACGCAGTATTTT.

This chain uses TRBV29-1 with TRBJ2-1; 10 nucleotides match TRBD1. The CDR3 contains 14 residues. Germline CDR1 and CDR2: SQVTM and ANQGSEA. J gave up 1 base and V 7 bases, and 4 bases lay outside the gene matches. The CDR3 here is CSGLGQGSYNEQFF. CDR3 DNA: TGCAGCGGCTTGGGACAGGGGTCCTACAATGAGCAGTTCTTC.

The CDR3 reads CSVGRGSTAGTQYF. Here the CDR3 DNA reads TGCAGCGTCGGGAGGGGTAGCACGGCGGGGACCCAGTACTTC. The genes are TRBV29-1 and TRBJ2-5, with 8 bases aligning to TRBD2. Trimming at V came to 6 bases and at J to 7 bases, leaving 13 bases not matched to a gene. CDR1 is SQVTM and CDR2 is ANQGSEA in the germline V gene. There are 14 residues in the CDR3.

The rearrangement links TRBV6-5 to TRBJ2-1, with D perhaps TRBD2 (5 bases). V was pared by 0 bases and J by 6 bases, with 15 bases between. Germline CDR1 and CDR2: MNHEY and SVGAGI. CDR3 length: 16 residues. CDR3 sequence reads: CASSYSASSPLNEQFF. Here the CDR3 DNA reads TGTGCCAGCAGTTACTCGGCTAGCTCCCCCCTCAATGAGCAGTTCTTC.

This clone has just a few counts. The V gene is TRBV7-9, the J gene TRBJ2-7, with 8 bases matching TRBD1. The CDR3 extends over 15 amino acids. V dropped 5 bases and J dropped 2; count of bases not matched to a gene: 8. CDR1 and CDR2 (germline): SEHNR, FQNEAQ (reference sequence). CDR3 loop: CASSGSRGPAYEQYF. CDR3 DNA: TGTGCCAGCAGCGGATCCAGGGGGCCCGCCTACGAGCAGTACTTC.

This chain connects TRBV27 to TRBJ2-2, with TRBD1 matching 7 bases. The CDR3 extends over 14 amino acids. Losses at the gene ends were 6 bases for V and 4 bases for J; bases not matched to a gene: 5. CDR1 and CDR2 (germline): MNHEY, SMNVEV (reference sequence). Here the CDR3 DNA reads TGTGCCAGCAGCGGGACAGCCTCCACCGGGGAGCTGTTTTTT. It translates to CASSGTASTGELFF.

The J gene is TRBJ2-7, the V gene TRBV10-3; 10 bases are a match to TRBD2. This CDR3 has 14 amino acids. Germline V gene lookup returns CDR1 ENHRY and CDR2 SYGVKD. Unmatched junction bases numbered 8, after V lost 8 bases and J lost 4 bases. CDR3 amino acids: CAIGVSGGPYEQYF. The CDR3 coding sequence is TGTGCCATCGGGGTTAGCGGGGGGCCTTACGAGCAGTACTTC.

This chain joins TRBV27 and TRBJ1-5, with 8 bases that match TRBD1. The V gene's germline CDR1 is MNHEY and CDR2 SMNVEV (reference sequence). CDR3 length: 16 residues. The trim removed 4 bases at V and 4 bases at J, leaving 9 bases unmatched. Written as DNA, the CDR3 is TGTGCCAGCAGTTATACCGGGACAGGACAAAATCAGCCCCAGCATTTT. The encoded protein is CASSYTGTGQNQPQHF.

The genes are TRBV5-1 and TRBJ2-1, with 7 bases fitting TRBD2. The germline CDR1 and CDR2 sequences are SGHRS and YFSETQ. This CDR3 is built from 16 residues. With V trimmed by 5 bases and J by 0 bases, 8 bases remained unmatched. The CDR3 DNA sequence: TGCGCCAGCAGAGCCCTGGGGGGGGGCTCCTACAATGAGCAGTTCTTC. Its protein product is CASRALGGGSYNEQFF.

V and J are TRBV7-2 and TRBJ1-5, with D unresolved. Germline V gene data show CDR1 as SGHTA and CDR2 as FQGNSA. V was shortened by 5 bases and J by 4 bases, with 9 bases between the two germline ends. This CDR3 is built from 13 residues. The CDR3 here is CASSEQWNQPQHF. DNA of the CDR3: TGTGCCAGCAGCGAACAGTGGAATCAGCCCCAGCATTTT.

The genes are TRBV19 and TRBJ1-6; 7 bases agree with TRBD1. J was trimmed by 6 bases and V by 6 bases; bases with no gene match: 8. CDR1 LNHDA and CDR2 SQIVND come from the germline V gene (reference sequence). The CDR3 extends over 15 amino acids. The CDR3, as DNA: TGTGCCAGTAGCTCATCGACAGGGAGTAATTCACCCCTCCACTTT. This translates into CASSSSTGSNSPLHF.